These 18 T cell receptor beta chains were all obtained from the same sample, sequenced in a study of cytomegalovirus exposure and HLA in healthy donors (dated by TCRdb to between 2016 and 2019). Libraries were made using the immunoSEQ multiplex PCR assay. For the multiplex PCR, a mixture combining 60 forward primers for TCR Vbeta segments and 13 reverse primers for TCR Jbeta segments was used. TCRdb's version of the immuneACCESS table is confined to in-frame rearrangements and falls short of the full clone set. An unresolved V gene accounts for under half of the shortfall where checked; the remainder is of unknown origin. This sample lists 200,000 to 300,000 clones; 82% were detected once. 5% to 6.5% of the sample is taken by the ten largest. The specimen sequenced was PBMCs. These receptors were taken from a woman aged 40-49 years in good health and CMV-seropositive.

The chain is built from TRBV5-8 and TRBJ1-3, with D perhaps TRBD1 (6 bases). The length of the CDR3 is 14 residues. Deletions cut 0 bases from V and 2 bases from J, with 6 bases between. Per the germline V gene, CDR1 is SGHTS and CDR2 is YDEGEE. The CDR3, as DNA: TGTGCCAGCAGCTTGGGACAGGCTGGAAACACCATATATTTT. It translates to CASSLGQAGNTIYF.

The V and J genes are TRBV27 and TRBJ2-7; 7 bases agree with TRBD1. Germline V lookup: CDR1 MNHEY, CDR2 SMNVEV (reference sequence). The CDR3 sequence is 14 residues long. V dropped 5 bases and J dropped 5; count of bases not matched to a gene: 9. The CDR3: CASSPPGGRDEQYF. The CDR3 DNA sequence: TGTGCCAGCAGTCCTCCAGGGGGTAGGGACGAGCAGTACTTC.

The V call is TRBV5-4, the J call TRBJ1-3; D may be TRBD1 (6 bases). CDR1 and CDR2 (germline): SGHNT, YYREEE (reference sequence). Trimming removed 1 base at V and 2 bases at J, with 7 bases between. This CDR3 is 14 amino acids long. The CDR3 sequence: CASSLTGTGNTIYF. CDR3 nucleotides: TGTGCCAGCAGCTTGACAGGGACTGGAAACACCATATATTTT.

The chain joins TRBV7-7 to TRBJ1-5; 7 bases are a match to TRBD1. The CDR3 extends over 15 amino acids. Germline CDR1 reads SSHAT; CDR2 reads FNYEAQ (reference sequence). The ends lost 0 bases at V and 9 bases at J; junction bases unmatched: 8. CDR3 protein: CASSLATGERGPQHF. CDR3 DNA: TGTGCCAGCAGCTTAGCTACAGGGGAGAGGGGGCCCCAGCATTTT.

The chain joins TRBV11-3 to TRBJ2-3, with 10 bases aligning to TRBD2. This CDR3 is built from 17 residues. Per germline, CDR1 SGHNT and CDR2 YENEEA. J gave up 2 bases and V 1 base, and 6 bases lay outside the gene matches. In DNA form, the CDR3 reads TGTGCCAGCAGCTTAGTTAGCGGGGGGCCTAACACAGATACGCAGTATTTT. This encodes CASSLVSGGPNTDTQYF.

This sequence joins TRBV11-3 and TRBJ2-7; 7 bases match TRBD2. The trim removed 5 bases at V and 7 bases at J, leaving 17 bases unmatched. CDR1 and CDR2 (germline): SGHNT, YENEEA. CDR3 length: 16 residues. CDR3 region: CASSQEGWQGGWEQYF. CDR3 nucleotides: TGTGCCAGCAGCCAGGAGGGATGGCAGGGAGGGTGGGAGCAGTACTTC.

V gene TRBV19 combines with J gene TRBJ2-5, with 7 nucleotides matching TRBD1. The V gene's germline CDR1 is LNHDA and CDR2 SQIVND (reference sequence). The CDR3 is 14 amino acids. V was pared by 4 bases and J by 1 base, with 3 bases of the junction left unmatched. This CDR3 is CASSKPGGQETQYF. As DNA, the CDR3 is TGTGCCAGTAGTAAGCCAGGGGGCCAAGAGACCCAGTACTTC. Complete variable domain (other parts from reference TRBV19 and TRBJ2-5): DGGITQSPKYLFRKEGQNVTLSCEQNLNHDAMYWYRQDPGQGLRLIYYSQIVNDFQKGDIAEGYSVSREKKESFPLTVTSAQKNPTAFYLCASSKPGGQETQYFGPGTRLLVL.

The V call is TRBV7-3, the J call TRBJ2-1, with TRBD2 matching over 15 bases. The length of the CDR3 is 15 residues. In germline, CDR1 is SGHTA, CDR2 FQGTGA. The J segment lost 9 bases and the V segment lost 5 bases, leaving 5 bases of the junction unmatched. Written as DNA, the CDR3 is TGTGCCAGCAGCCAAGGACTAGCGGGAGGGAGTGAGCAGTTCTTC. Residues: CASSQGLAGGSEQFF.

The chain joins TRBV18 to TRBJ1-1, with a possible D match to TRBD1 (6 bases). This CDR3 contains 14 residues. Germline V gene lookup returns CDR1 KGHSH and CDR2 LQKENI. V was trimmed by 8 bases and J by 6 bases, leaving 19 bases between them. The CDR3 DNA follows: TGTGCCAGCCGTAGCGCCACAGGGTCGGCTGAAGCTTTCTTT. Amino acid sequence: CASRSATGSAEAFF.

The rearrangement joins TRBV30 to TRBJ2-5; 7 bases map to TRBD2. Near its end, the DNA agrees better with TRBJ2-7, so the J call may be wrong. There are 14 residues in the CDR3. Germline assignment: CDR1 GTSNPN and CDR2 SVGIG (reference sequence). This CDR3 is CAWNQGLSSYEQYF. CDR3 in DNA: TGTGCCTGGAATCAGGGACTAAGCTCCTACGAGCAGTACTTC.

The genes are TRBV30 and TRBJ2-2, with 7 bases identical to TRBD2. Germline V gene sequence: CDR1 GTSNPN, CDR2 SVGIG (reference sequence). The CDR3 totals 15 residues. J lost 2 bases, V lost 7 bases, and 10 bases had no gene match. The chain's CDR3 is CASSTGTTNTGELFF. In DNA, the CDR3 is TGTGCCTCGTCTACCGGGACTACCAACACCGGGGAGCTGTTTTTT.

This clone was recorded a few times. CDR3 coding DNA: TGTGCCAGCAGCTTAGTAATGGTCCTCGGGGAGACCCAGTACTTC. This gives the protein CASSLVMVLGETQYF. This chain joins TRBV7-2 and TRBJ2-5; D is unresolved. The germline V gene encodes CDR1 SGHTA and CDR2 FQGNSA. The CDR3 is 15 amino acids. Trimming pared 1 base from V and 5 bases from J, leaving 14 bases between.

The rearrangement joins TRBV11-2 to TRBJ1-2, with 9 bases fitting TRBD1. With V trimmed by 5 bases and J by 6 bases, 16 bases remained unmatched. The germline V gene encodes CDR1 SGHAT and CDR2 FQNNGV. The CDR3 extends over 17 amino acids. CDR3 in amino acids: CASSPNPWTGAFDGYTF. CDR3 nucleotides: TGTGCCAGCAGCCCCAACCCCTGGACAGGGGCCTTTGATGGCTACACCTTC.

V usage is TRBV6-1 and J usage is TRBJ2-1; 10 positions agree with TRBD2. Trimming took 4 bases from V and 9 from J; bases not matched to a gene: 12. Germline V gives CDR1 MNHNS, CDR2 SASEGT. This CDR3 contains 16 residues. CDR3: CASSGSAGGPRGEQFF. In DNA, the CDR3 is TGTGCCAGCAGTGGGTCAGCGGGAGGGCCGCGTGGTGAGCAGTTCTTC.

J is TRBJ1-1 and V is TRBV5-1; D gene unclear. V dropped 7 bases and J dropped 5 bases, with 18 bases sitting between them. The CDR3 loop spans 14 amino acids. The germline V gene encodes CDR1 SGHRS and CDR2 YFSETQ. CDR3 in amino acids: CASGLDQRNTEAFF. CDR3 DNA: TGCGCCAGCGGACTGGATCAGCGTAATACTGAAGCTTTCTTT.

This chain connects TRBV5-1 to TRBJ2-3; 11 nucleotides align to TRBD2. This CDR3 has 15 residues. Germline loops: CDR1 SGHRS, CDR2 YFSETQ. The ends lost 1 base at V and 6 bases at J; junction bases unmatched: 4. The CDR3 sequence: CASSLTSGGFDTQYF. In nucleotides, the CDR3 is TGCGCCAGCAGCTTGACTAGCGGGGGTTTTGATACGCAGTATTTT.

The chain combines TRBV30 with TRBJ1-5; D gene ambiguous. V was pared by 0 bases and J by 0 bases, with 6 bases between. The CDR3 consists of 14 residues. Per germline, CDR1 GTSNPN and CDR2 SVGIG (reference sequence). The CDR3 is CAWSVSHSNQPQHF. The CDR3 nucleotides are TGTGCCTGGAGTGTATCCCATAGCAATCAGCCCCAGCATTTT.

This clone was counted once. The chain uses TRBV2 and TRBJ2-3; 7 nucleotides align to TRBD2. CDR1 is SNHLY and CDR2 is FYNNEI in the germline V gene. The CDR3 runs 15 residues. Trimming took 8 bases from V and 0 from J; bases not matched to a gene: 8. The CDR3, as DNA: TGTGCCAGCGGCAAGCGGGGCCCCAGCACAGATACGCAGTATTTT. Translating it yields CASGKRGPSTDTQYF. Full variable domain (outside the CDR3, taken from reference TRBV2 and TRBJ2-3): EPEVTQTPSHQVTQMGQEVILRCVPISNHLYFYWYRQILGQKVEFLVSFYNNEISEKSEIFDDQFSVERPDGSNFTLKIRSTKLEDSAMYFCASGKRGPSTDTQYFGPGTRLTVL.